One sample yielded the 9 T cell receptor beta chains listed below, sequenced in a study of T cells expressing NK-cell markers. Each CDR3 protein gets one entry in TCRdb, which reprocessed the 5' RACE reads and gives no DNA. The repertoire table contains 150,000 to 160,000 distinct CDR3 sequences. Source material: blood T cells: a sorted CD56 or NKG2C T cell subset, CD4+ or CD8+ T cells, or bulk PBMC T cells (not recorded which). The receptor set was obtained from a woman aged 45 to 65 in good health.

The chain uses TRBV4-2 and TRBJ2-7. The CDR3 length is 16 residues. Germline loops: CDR1 LGHNA, CDR2 YNFKEQ. CDR3 loop: CASSQEVGNPSYEQYF.

V gene TRBV28 combines with J gene TRBJ1-5. The V gene's germline CDR1 is MDHEN and CDR2 SYDVKM. The CDR3 is 13 amino acids. CDR3 protein: CASKGNSNQPQHF. Full variable domain (missing parts from reference TRBV28 and TRBJ1-5): DVKVTQSSRYLVKRTGEKVFLECVQDMDHENMFWYRQDPGLGLRLIYFSYDVKMKEKGDIPEGYSVSREKKERFSLILESASTNQTSMYLCASKGNSNQPQHFGDGTRLSIL.

The CDR3 protein is CASSLRDGYTF. The V call is TRBV12-3 or TRBV12-4, the J call TRBJ1-2. The CDR3 has 11 residues.

The chain has TRBV9 and TRBJ2-2; lacking DNA, the TRBD1 call made by TCRdb goes unchecked. The CDR3 sequence is 15 residues long. CDR1 and CDR2 from the germline V gene are SGDLS and YYNGEE. CDR3 residues: CASSAGTLNTGELFF.

V is TRBV7-9 and J is TRBJ1-1; TCRdb selects TRBD1, and the lack of DNA leaves this call unchecked. Germline V gene data show CDR1 as SEHNR and CDR2 as FQNEAQ (reference sequence). The CDR3 spans 15 residues. The CDR3 region is CASSLEDGGTSEAFF.

V gene TRBV3-1 combines with J gene TRBJ1-4; as DNA is missing, the TRBD1 call by TCRdb cannot be tested. The CDR3 is 17 amino acids. The germline V gene encodes CDR1 LGHDT and CDR2 YNNKEL (reference sequence). The CDR3 here is CASSEVDRGGLGEKLFF. Combining the CDR3 with reference TRBV3-1 and TRBJ1-4 gives the whole variable domain DTAVSQTPKYLVTQMGNDKSIKCEQNLGHDTMYWYKQDSKKFLKIMFSYNNKELIINETVPNRFSPKSPDKAHLNLHINSLELGDSAVYFCASSEVDRGGLGEKLFFGSGTQLSVL.

V and J are TRBV12-3 or TRBV12-4 and TRBJ2-1; without DNA, the TCRdb call of TRBD2 cannot be checked. The CDR3 runs to 16 residues. CDR3: CASRPLADASYNEQFF.

The chain combines TRBV5-1 with TRBJ1-5; the D call of TRBD1 rests on TCRdb alone, since no DNA is present to check it. The V gene's germline CDR1 is SGHRS and CDR2 YFSETQ. The CDR3 contains 15 residues. CDR3 sequence reads: CASSLGQGPNQPQHF. Supplemented by reference TRBV5-1 and TRBJ1-5, the full variable domain reads KAGVTQTPRYLIKTRGQQVTLSCSPISGHRSVSWYQQTPGQGLQFLFEYFSETQRNKGNFPGRFSGRQFSNSRSEMNVSTLELGDSALYLCASSLGQGPNQPQHFGDGTRLSIL.

The chain uses TRBV12-3 or TRBV12-4 and TRBJ2-6; the TCRdb call, TRBD1, lacks DNA for checking. CDR3 length: 16 amino acids. The CDR3 loop reads CATTPGQGSGANVLTF.